The following is a T cell receptor (beta chain) sequence with its context. In the original workflow: Amplified reference gene primers provided the basis for estimating nucleated cell counts. Clones were sequenced by immunoSEQ multiplex PCR, and TCRdb holds only the in-frame ones, with some missing. D and trimming were read from the DNA, whereas the V and J calls and clone size are those reported in that table. Here the sample spans 350,000 to 500,000 clones, over 75% being singletons. Each participant's cohort was designated according to participant-reported clinical history. These data are taken from a study of blood T cell repertoires in COVID-19. The overall study: The cDNA or gDNA used as material had been derived from T cells, B-cell-depleted T cells, or PBMCs.

Trimming took 8 bases from V and 1 from J, leaving 12 bases between them. The V gene's germline CDR1 is MGHDK and CDR2 SYGVNS. The CDR3 covers 14 residues. V usage is TRBV25-1 and J usage is TRBJ1-5, with TRBD1 as a possible D gene (5 bases). The receptor comes from a woman in her late teens or twenties who had been exposed to COVID-19. Material for sequencing was PBMCs or T cells enriched from blood (not recorded which). The CDR3 loop is CASGAGLSNQPQHF. The CDR3 region has the DNA TGTGCCAGCGGGGCAGGTCTGAGCAATCAGCCCCAGCATTTT.